This section outlines one T cell receptor beta chain sequence together with its context. As yet, its antigen is unknown. Amplification used 60 Vbeta primers and 13 Jbeta primers. Here immunoSEQ multiplex PCR was the method, and the copy in TCRdb shows in-frame clones only, minus some. Of 150,000 or so clones in the sample, roughly 80% were seen once. This sample was taken from a study of cytomegalovirus exposure and HLA in healthy donors. Study results and caveats: A later analysis linked a missense DCLRE1C variant to TCR beta V- and J-gene trimming. A likely sequencing artifact accounted for one observed cluster of highly shared sequence variants.

The CDR3 length is 17 residues. J lost 4 bases, V lost 0 bases, and 10 bases had no gene match. Germline V gene sequence: CDR1 MGHRA, CDR2 YSYEKL. Sequenced: PBMCs. The receptor was derived from a man aged 35-49 years in good health and CMV-seropositive. The chain uses TRBV4-1 and TRBJ1-2; 8 nucleotides line up with TRBD1. In DNA form, the CDR3 reads TGCGCCAGCAGCCAAGATCAAGGGCGGACAGGGTTCTATGGCTACACCTTC. Encoded protein: CASSQDQGRTGFYGYTF.